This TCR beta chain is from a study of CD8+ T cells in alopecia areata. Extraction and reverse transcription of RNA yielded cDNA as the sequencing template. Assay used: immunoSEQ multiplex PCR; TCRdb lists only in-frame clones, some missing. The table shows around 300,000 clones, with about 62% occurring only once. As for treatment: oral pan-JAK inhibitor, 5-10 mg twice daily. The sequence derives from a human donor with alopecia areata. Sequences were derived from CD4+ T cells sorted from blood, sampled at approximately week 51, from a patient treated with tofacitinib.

CDR3 loop: CASSYLTGREETQYF. DNA of the CDR3: TGTGCCAGCAGTTACCTGACGGGCCGCGAGGAGACCCAGTACTTC. V gene TRBV6-5 combines with J gene TRBJ2-5; D is uncertain. The CDR3 sequence is 15 residues long. Trimming removed 2 bases from V and 5 bases from J, with 15 bases in between. Per germline, CDR1 MNHEY and CDR2 SVGAGI.